The 27 T cell receptor beta chains in this list originate from one sample, sequenced in a study of T cell responses to AZD1222 COVID-19 vaccine. Using immunoSEQ multiplex PCR, the repertoire was profiled, and TCRdb retains in-frame clones only, with some absent. Of about 75,000 clones listed, 70% to 90% were seen once; the top ten hold about a tenth. Sequences were derived from peripheral blood, sampled 28 days after the second dose of the MenACWY control vaccine. Receptor source: an adult who received the MenACWY meningococcal vaccine as a control.

The V call is TRBV6-5, the J call TRBJ2-1; TRBD2 agrees at 8 bases. This CDR3 region has 15 residues. V lost 1 base and J lost 8; bases outside the gene matches: 7. Germline values: CDR1 MNHEY, CDR2 SVGAGI. The CDR3 DNA reads TGTGCCAGCAGTTACTTCGGGGGGGCCAAGTATGAGCAGTTCTTC. This codes for CASSYFGGAKYEQFF.

The V call is TRBV27, the J call TRBJ2-7, with 9 bases identical to TRBD1. J gave up 3 bases and V 5 bases, and 2 bases lay outside the gene matches. The CDR3 consists of 13 residues. Per the germline V gene, CDR1 is MNHEY and CDR2 is SMNVEV (reference sequence). CDR3 coding DNA: TGTGCCAGCAGTGGGACAGGGAACTACGAGCAGTACTTC. Residues: CASSGTGNYEQYF.

The chain couples TRBV3-1 (or the pseudogene TRBV3-2) to TRBJ1-5; 7 bases align to TRBD1. Germline V lookup: CDR1 LGHDT, CDR2 YNNKEL (reference sequence). The CDR3 covers 15 residues. V was clipped by 1 base and J by 2 bases; unmatched bases: 2. DNA of the CDR3: TGTGCCAGCAGCCAAGGACAGGGCGGCAATCAGCCCCAGCATTTT. This codes for CASSQGQGGNQPQHF.

This clone was observed a few times. The chain has TRBV7-9 and TRBJ2-2, with D unresolved. CDR1 and CDR2 (germline): SEHNR, FQNEAQ (reference sequence). The CDR3 has 15 amino acids. Trimming removed 3 bases at V and 0 bases at J, with 8 bases between. The CDR3 DNA sequence: TGTGCCAGCAGCTTCTACAGTTCGAACACCGGGGAGCTGTTTTTT. It specifies CASSFYSSNTGELFF.

This clone was seen once. The chain joins TRBV11-3 to TRBJ2-3, with D hard to call. Germline CDR1 and CDR2: SGHNT and YENEEA. This CDR3 has 16 residues. Trimming took 1 base from V and 0 from J, leaving 11 bases between them. This CDR3 reads CASSLGLPSSTDTQYF. The CDR3 nucleotides read TGTGCCAGCAGCTTAGGGCTCCCGTCTAGCACAGATACGCAGTATTTT.

The chain links TRBV7-9 to TRBJ2-2, with D possibly matching TRBD1 (6 bases). The CDR3 has 16 amino acids. CDR1 and CDR2 (germline): SEHNR, FQNEAQ (reference sequence). The germline V and J ends were trimmed by 5 bases and 7 bases, with 20 bases remaining between them. The CDR3 here is CASSGPDSQGFGELFF. CDR3 DNA sequence: TGTGCCAGCAGCGGTCCGGACAGCCAAGGGTTCGGGGAGCTGTTTTTT. Full variable domain (missing parts from reference TRBV7-9 and TRBJ2-2): DTGVSQNPRHKITKRGQNVTFRCDPISEHNRLYWYRQTLGQGPEFLTYFQNEAQLEKSRLLSDRFSAERPKGSFSTLEIQRTEQGDSAMYLCASSGPDSQGFGELFFGEGSRLTVL.

V is TRBV2 and J is TRBJ1-5; weak D call: TRBD1 (5 bases). CDR1 SNHLY and CDR2 FYNNEI come from the germline V gene. The CDR3 spans 12 residues. V dropped 6 bases and J dropped 9 bases, with 12 bases sitting between them. The CDR3 sequence: CASRLGGGPQHF. The CDR3 DNA sequence: TGTGCCAGCAGGCTGGGGGGAGGGCCCCAGCATTTT. The complete variable domain, with remaining parts taken from reference TRBV2 and TRBJ1-5, reads EPEVTQTPSHQVTQMGQEVILRCVPISNHLYFYWYRQILGQKVEFLVSFYNNEISEKSEIFDDQFSVERPDGSNFTLKIRSTKLEDSAMYFCASRLGGGPQHFGDGTRLSIL.

This clone has only one observation. The V and J genes are TRBV15 and TRBJ1-1; TRBD1 matches 7 bases. The V and J ends lost 0 bases and 1 base, in that order; junction bases with no gene match: 5. CDR3 length equals 16 residues. The germline CDR1 and CDR2 sequences are LNHNV and YYDKDF (reference sequence). The CDR3 is CATSREQGIENTEAFF. DNA for the CDR3: TGTGCCACCAGCAGAGAACAGGGGATTGAGAACACTGAAGCTTTCTTT.

The V and J genes are TRBV3-1 (or the pseudogene TRBV3-2) and TRBJ2-6, with TRBD2 identical over 13 bases. This CDR3 has 19 residues. Germline values: CDR1 LGHDT, CDR2 YNNKEL (reference sequence). V lost 1 base to trimming and J lost 5 bases; unmatched junction nucleotides: 8. The CDR3 is CASSQVTSGGTTWANVLTF. For the CDR3, the DNA is TGTGCCAGCAGCCAAGTGACTAGCGGGGGGACAACCTGGGCCAACGTCCTGACTTTC.

V gene TRBV11-3 combines with J gene TRBJ1-3; D gene uncertain. Per germline, CDR1 SGHNT and CDR2 YENEEA. The CDR3 is 13 amino acids. Between the trimmed V and J ends, which lost 4 bases and 4 bases, there was a span of 8 bases. The CDR3 DNA sequence: TGTGCCAGCAGCTCAGCACCGGGAAACACCATATATTTT. This sequence encodes CASSSAPGNTIYF.

The gene calls are TRBV4-3 and TRBJ1-6, with D possibly TRBD1 on 6 matching bases. CDR1 is LGHNA and CDR2 is YSLEER in the germline V gene. The CDR3 totals 15 residues. V was clipped by 3 bases and J by 10 bases, with 16 bases between them. CDR3 loop: CASSQDSPGGSPLHF. CDR3 nucleotides: TGCGCCAGCAGCCAGGACAGTCCCGGTGGCTCACCCCTCCACTTT.

The rearrangement links TRBV14 to TRBJ2-7; possibly TRBD2 for D (5 bases). Germline V gives CDR1 SGHDN, CDR2 FVKESK. The CDR3 has 15 amino acids. Trimming stripped 5 bases from V and 3 bases from J, with 17 bases between. The CDR3 loop reads CASSSGLSPFYEQYF. CDR3 DNA: TGTGCCAGCAGCAGTGGACTCTCTCCCTTCTACGAGCAGTACTTC.

This chain uses TRBV11-2 with TRBJ2-5; 7 bases map to TRBD1. V lost 7 bases, J lost 6 bases, and 11 bases stayed unmatched. Germline V gene lookup returns CDR1 SGHAT and CDR2 FQNNGV. This CDR3 is built from 14 residues. The CDR3 region is CASNLRGQSQTQYF. CDR3 DNA sequence: TGTGCCAGCAACCTAAGGGGACAGTCGCAGACCCAGTACTTC.

J is TRBJ2-1 and V is TRBV5-4; D not certain. The V gene lost 0 bases and the J gene lost 6 bases, with 10 bases spanning the gap. The CDR3 is made up of 14 amino acids. Per germline, CDR1 SGHNT and CDR2 YYREEE (reference sequence). CDR3 region: CASSLGTARNEQFF. CDR3 in DNA: TGTGCCAGCAGCTTGGGCACGGCCCGCAATGAGCAGTTCTTC.

The chain uses TRBV7-2 and TRBJ1-4; possibly TRBD1 for D (6 bases). Trimming removed 4 bases from V and 4 bases from J, with 10 bases in between. This CDR3 region has 14 residues. Looked up from germline, CDR1 is SGHTA and CDR2 is FQGNSA. DNA of the CDR3: TGTGCCAGCAGCTCAGACAGGAGTAATGAAAAACTGTTTTTT. Its protein product is CASSSDRSNEKLFF.

This clone has just one count. The chain recombines TRBV11-2 with TRBJ2-5, with D possibly being TRBD2 (5 bases). The CDR3 totals 16 residues. Germline CDR1 reads SGHAT; CDR2 reads FQNNGV. Trimming left V 4 bases short and J 4 bases short, with 19 bases between. CDR3 nucleotide sequence: TGTGCCAGCAGCTCAAGCGGTTGGGAGCGGAGAGAGACCCAGTACTTC. As protein: CASSSSGWERRETQYF.

This chain connects TRBV2 to TRBJ1-1; D is unclear. Germline CDR1 reads SNHLY; CDR2 reads FYNNEI. This CDR3 contains 14 residues. With 0 bases removed from V and 1 base from J, the gap between germline ends came to 6 bases. As DNA, the CDR3 is TGTGCCAGCAGTGAAGCCGGCGGGAACACTGAAGCTTTCTTT. Protein product: CASSEAGGNTEAFF.

This CDR3 is CASSQDYRGPQTQYF. In DNA form, the CDR3 reads TGTGCCAGCAGCCAAGATTACAGGGGGCCCCAGACCCAGTACTTC. The chain is built from TRBV4-2 and TRBJ2-5, with 9 bases aligning to TRBD1. V was clipped by 0 bases and J by 6 bases; unmatched bases: 5. Germline loops: CDR1 LGHNA, CDR2 YNFKEQ. The CDR3 covers 15 residues.

The chain links TRBV4-2 to TRBJ1-2; D is undetermined. The CDR3 is 15 residues long. Germline V lookup: CDR1 LGHNA, CDR2 YNFKEQ. V was pared by 2 bases and J by 0 bases, with 10 bases between. The CDR3 DNA follows: TGTGCCAGCAGCCAACGGGCAGGAGCTAACTATGGCTACACCTTC. As protein: CASSQRAGANYGYTF.

V usage is TRBV4-2 and J usage is TRBJ2-1; 11 bases map to TRBD2. Germline loops: CDR1 LGHNA, CDR2 YNFKEQ. The CDR3 loop spans 17 amino acids. With 0 bases clipped from V and 3 bases from J, the junction kept 4 bases outside the gene matches. The DNA of the CDR3 is TGTGCCAGCAGCCAAGAATCGACTAGCGGGGACTACAATGAGCAGTTCTTC. It encodes CASSQESTSGDYNEQFF.

This clone was counted once. The chain joins TRBV5-1 to TRBJ1-3, with 9 bases matching TRBD1. CDR1 is SGHRS and CDR2 is YFSETQ in the germline V gene. The CDR3 is made up of 14 amino acids. The J segment lost 6 bases and the V segment lost 4 bases, leaving 5 bases of the junction unmatched. The CDR3, as DNA: TGCGCCAGCAGCCCGGGGACAGGGATAAACACCATATATTTT. This translates into CASSPGTGINTIYF. Full variable domain (remainder filled in from reference TRBV5-1 and TRBJ1-3): KAGVTQTPRYLIKTRGQQVTLSCSPISGHRSVSWYQQTPGQGLQFLFEYFSETQRNKGNFPGRFSGRQFSNSRSEMNVSTLELGDSALYLCASSPGTGINTIYFGEGSWLTVV.

The chain is built from TRBV23-1 and TRBJ1-1, with D possibly being TRBD1 (5 bases). TRBV23-1 is labeled an ORF, and its function is uncertain. The length of the CDR3 is 14 residues. Trimming cost V 7 bases and J 9 bases, with 21 bases left between them. CDR3 coding DNA: TGCGCCAGCAATCATGGTTTGGGGGTTATGAAAGCTTTCTTT. The encoded protein is CASNHGLGVMKAFF.

V gene TRBV12-3 or TRBV12-4 combines with J gene TRBJ1-1; no reliable D call. The CDR3 is 13 amino acids. V was clipped by 1 base and J by 3 bases, with 6 bases between them. The CDR3 DNA follows: TGTGCCAGCAGTTTAGGTCTTGACACTGAAGCTTTCTTT. The encoded protein is CASSLGLDTEAFF.

J is TRBJ2-5 and V is TRBV27; 10 bases agree with TRBD2. Germline V gene sequence: CDR1 MNHEY, CDR2 SMNVEV (reference sequence). Trimming cost V 3 bases and J 5 bases; bases outside gene matches: 6. The length of the CDR3 is 15 residues. Here the CDR3 reads CASSLSLAGRETQYF. The DNA of the CDR3 is TGTGCCAGCAGTTTGTCACTAGCGGGGAGGGAGACCCAGTACTTC.

The chain uses TRBV5-5 and TRBJ1-2; D unclear. V gave up 2 bases and J gave up 2 bases, with 10 bases separating them. The CDR3 length is 14 residues. Per germline, CDR1 SGHKS and CDR2 YYEKEE (reference sequence). The CDR3, as DNA: TGTGCCAGCAGCTTTCGTATGGACAACTATGGCTACACCTTC. Amino acids: CASSFRMDNYGYTF.

J is TRBJ2-3 and V is TRBV7-9; 7 bases fit TRBD2. With 3 bases clipped from V and 14 bases from J, the junction kept 8 bases outside the gene matches. CDR3 length: 12 residues. Germline V gene data show CDR1 as SEHNR and CDR2 as FQNEAQ (reference sequence). In nucleotides, the CDR3 is TGTGCCAGCAGCTTCTCCGGGACTAAAGGGTATTTT. Its protein is CASSFSGTKGYF. The complete variable domain, with remaining parts taken from reference TRBV7-9 and TRBJ2-3, reads DTGVSQNPRHKITKRGQNVTFRCDPISEHNRLYWYRQTLGQGPEFLTYFQNEAQLEKSRLLSDRFSAERPKGSFSTLEIQRTEQGDSAMYLCASSFSGTKGYFGPGTRLTVL.

The rearrangement uses TRBV4-1 and TRBJ1-1; no definite D call. Germline V lookup: CDR1 MGHRA, CDR2 YSYEKL. The CDR3 covers 14 residues. Trimming removed 2 bases from V and 1 base from J, with 8 bases in between. The CDR3, as DNA: TGCGCCAGCAGCCAACCCGTTGCGAACACTGAAGCTTTCTTT. Its protein product is CASSQPVANTEAFF.